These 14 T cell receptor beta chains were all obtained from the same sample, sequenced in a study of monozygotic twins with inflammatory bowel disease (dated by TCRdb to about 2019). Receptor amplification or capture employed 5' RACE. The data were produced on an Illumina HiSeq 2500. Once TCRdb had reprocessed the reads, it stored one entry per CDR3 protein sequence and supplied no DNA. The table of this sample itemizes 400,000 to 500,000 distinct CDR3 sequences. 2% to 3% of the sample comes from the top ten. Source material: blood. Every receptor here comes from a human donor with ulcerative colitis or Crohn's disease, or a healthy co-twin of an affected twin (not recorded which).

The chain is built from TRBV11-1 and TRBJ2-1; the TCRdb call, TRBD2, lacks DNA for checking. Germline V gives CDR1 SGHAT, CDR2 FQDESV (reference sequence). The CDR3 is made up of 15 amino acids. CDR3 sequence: CASSTGLAGLREQFF.

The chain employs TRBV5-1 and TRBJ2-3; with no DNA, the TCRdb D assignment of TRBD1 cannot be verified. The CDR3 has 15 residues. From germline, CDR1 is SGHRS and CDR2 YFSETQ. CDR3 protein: CASSSLQVRTDTQYF.

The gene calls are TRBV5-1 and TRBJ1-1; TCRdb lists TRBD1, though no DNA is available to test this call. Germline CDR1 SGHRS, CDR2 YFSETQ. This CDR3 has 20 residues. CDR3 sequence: CASSLETGGPFPGQNTEAFF.

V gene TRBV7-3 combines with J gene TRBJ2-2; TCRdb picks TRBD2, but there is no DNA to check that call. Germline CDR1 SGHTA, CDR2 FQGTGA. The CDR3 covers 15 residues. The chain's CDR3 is CASRRAGDPTGELFF.

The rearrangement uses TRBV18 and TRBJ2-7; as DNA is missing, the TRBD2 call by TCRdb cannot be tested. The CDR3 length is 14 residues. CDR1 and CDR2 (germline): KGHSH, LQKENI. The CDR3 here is CASSPSGITGEQYF. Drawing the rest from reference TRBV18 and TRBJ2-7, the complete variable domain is NAGVMQNPRHLVRRRGQEARLRCSPMKGHSHVYWYRQLPEEGLKFMVYLQKENIIDESGMPKERFSAEFPKEGPSILRIQQVVRGDSAAYFCASSPSGITGEQYFGPGTRLTVT.

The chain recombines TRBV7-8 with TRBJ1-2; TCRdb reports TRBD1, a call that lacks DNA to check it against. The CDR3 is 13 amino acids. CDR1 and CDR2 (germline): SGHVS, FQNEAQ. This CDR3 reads CASSNRQAMGYTF.

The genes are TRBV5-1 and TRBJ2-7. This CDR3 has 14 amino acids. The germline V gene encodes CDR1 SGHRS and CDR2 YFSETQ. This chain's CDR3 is CASSNGQEPYEQYF. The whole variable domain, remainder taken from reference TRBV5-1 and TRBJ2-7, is KAGVTQTPRYLIKTRGQQVTLSCSPISGHRSVSWYQQTPGQGLQFLFEYFSETQRNKGNFPGRFSGRQFSNSRSEMNVSTLELGDSALYLCASSNGQEPYEQYFGPGTRLTVT.

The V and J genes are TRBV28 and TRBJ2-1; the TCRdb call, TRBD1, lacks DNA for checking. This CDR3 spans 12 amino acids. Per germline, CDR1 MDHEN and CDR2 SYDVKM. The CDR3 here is CASRGDRGEQFF.

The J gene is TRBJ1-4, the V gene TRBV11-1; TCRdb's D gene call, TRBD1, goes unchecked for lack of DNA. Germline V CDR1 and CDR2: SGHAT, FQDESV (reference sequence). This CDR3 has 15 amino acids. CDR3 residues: CASSQPTGGGEKLFF.

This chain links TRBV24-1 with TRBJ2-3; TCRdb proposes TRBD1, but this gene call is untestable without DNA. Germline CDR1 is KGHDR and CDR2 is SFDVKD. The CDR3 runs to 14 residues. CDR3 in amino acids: CATSGTGSTDTQYF.

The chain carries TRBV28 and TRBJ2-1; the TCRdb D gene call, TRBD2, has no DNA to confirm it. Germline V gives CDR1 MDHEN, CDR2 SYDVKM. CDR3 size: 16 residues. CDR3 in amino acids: CASSAVKLAGGGEQFF.

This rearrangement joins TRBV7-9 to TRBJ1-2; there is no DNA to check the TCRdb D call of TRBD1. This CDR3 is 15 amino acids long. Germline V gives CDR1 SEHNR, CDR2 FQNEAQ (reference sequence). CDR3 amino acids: CASSLKSGENYGYTF.

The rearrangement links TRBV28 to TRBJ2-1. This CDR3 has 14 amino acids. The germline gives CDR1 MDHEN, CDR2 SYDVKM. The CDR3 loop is CASSLRASYNEQFF.

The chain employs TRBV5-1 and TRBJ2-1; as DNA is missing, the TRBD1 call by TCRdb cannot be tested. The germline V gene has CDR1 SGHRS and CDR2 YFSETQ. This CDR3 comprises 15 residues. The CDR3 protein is CASSFGQGTYNEQFF.